This T cell receptor (beta chain) emerged from a study of cytotoxic CD8 clonotypes in ibrutinib-treated CLL. Study-level background: Overall, about 25 responses were partial and 2 complete; following median approximately 65 months, about 15 patients stayed remitted and approximately 12 progressed.

Assay used: immunoSEQ multiplex PCR; TCRdb lists only in-frame clones, some missing. The profile covers approximately 280,000 clones, with approximately 79% appearing a single time and about 5.7% taken by the ten largest. The CDR3 length is 17 residues. V shed 1 base and J shed 0 bases, with 13 bases lying between them. Germline V gene data show CDR1 as LNHNV and CDR2 as YYDKDF (reference sequence). Study-wide results and caveats: Clonality was higher at baseline than in age-matched healthy donors and tracked circulating CD8+ T-cell counts. Public clonotypes, an uncommon group, contracted or remained stable on treatment. Clonality climbed at ibrutinib response, then dropped toward baseline at progression.

The table lists this clone with a count of one. Its antigen is not identified. This chain links TRBV15 with TRBJ1-5; no clear D gene. The sequence derives from a human donor with chronic lymphocytic leukemia. The specimen was PBMCs, collected at disease progression, from a patient treated with ibrutinib. This CDR3 is CATSRARDTNSNQPQHF. In DNA form, the CDR3 reads TGTGCCACCAGCAGAGCAAGAGACACGAATAGCAATCAGCCCCAGCATTTT.